These 15 T cell receptor beta chains were all obtained from the same sample, sequenced in a study of blood T cell repertoires in COVID-19. Libraries were prepared by immunoSEQ multiplex PCR; TCRdb keeps only in-frame clonotypes and omits some of them. The data show roughly 130,000 clones, with 84% seen just once and around an eighth held by the top ten. The sample consisted of peripheral blood. Receptors originate from a woman in her twenties or thirties who had recovered from COVID-19.

The V call is TRBV4-1, the J call TRBJ2-7; the match to TRBD2 covers 10 bases. The ends lost 0 bases at V and 7 bases at J; junction bases unmatched: 9. CDR3 length: 16 residues. In germline, CDR1 is MGHRA, CDR2 YSYEKL. The CDR3 loop is CASSQDDSGRAREQYF. Written as DNA, the CDR3 is TGCGCCAGCAGCCAAGACGACAGCGGGAGGGCCCGTGAGCAGTACTTC.

The chain combines TRBV15 with TRBJ2-4, with a possible D match to TRBD1 (5 bases). V dropped 0 bases and J dropped 1 base, with 13 bases sitting between them. CDR3 length equals 17 residues. Per the germline V gene, CDR1 is LNHNV and CDR2 is YYDKDF (reference sequence). The CDR3 DNA follows: TGTGCCACCAGCAGAGAGTCCAGGGCCGCGGCCAAAAACATTCAGTACTTC. Translated: CATSRESRAAAKNIQYF.

The chain uses TRBV20-1 and TRBJ1-2; D might be TRBD1 (5 bases). V was cut by 3 bases and J by 6 bases, with 17 bases left in between. The CDR3 totals 14 residues. Germline V lookup: CDR1 DFQATT, CDR2 SNEGSKA (reference sequence). This CDR3 reads CSASERKGLNGYTF. The CDR3 DNA is TGCAGTGCTAGTGAGAGGAAGGGGTTGAATGGCTACACCTTC.

The genes are TRBV19 and TRBJ2-1; 7 nucleotides align to TRBD1. V shed 5 bases, J shed 7 bases, and the junction held 8 bases outside the gene matches. CDR1 is LNHDA, CDR2 SQIVND, per germline (reference sequence). CDR3 length equals 14 residues. CDR3 in DNA: TGTGCCAGTAGTCCCTTAGGGGGCCTTAATGAGCAGTTCTTC. This encodes CASSPLGGLNEQFF.

As regards this clone: Its ends do not fully match the called genes, so a read error is possible. This chain joins TRBV30 and TRBJ1-2; 8 nucleotides match TRBD1. Germline CDR1 is GTSNPN and CDR2 is SVGIG (reference sequence). The CDR3 covers 11 residues. Here the CDR3 reads CAWSVDRVLSF. The CDR3 region has the DNA TGTGCCTGGAGTGTGGACAGGGTCCTCTCATTC. Combining the CDR3 with reference TRBV30 and TRBJ1-2 gives the whole variable domain SQTIHQWPATLVQPVGSPLSLECTVEGTSNPNLYWYRQAAGRGLQLLFYSVGIGQISSEVPQNLSASRPQDRQFILSSKKLLLSDSGFYLCAWSVDRVLSFGSGTRLTVV.

This clone is medium-sized within its sample. This chain joins TRBV5-5 and TRBJ2-7; D is possibly TRBD1 (5 bases). CDR3 length: 14 amino acids. CDR1 and CDR2 from the germline V gene are SGHKS and YYEKEE (reference sequence). V was shortened by 0 bases and J by 1 base, with 8 bases between the two germline ends. In DNA form, the CDR3 reads TGTGCCAGCAGCTTGGTTAGGGGATCCTACGAGCAGTACTTC. Protein product: CASSLVRGSYEQYF.

V gene TRBV12-3 or TRBV12-4 combines with J gene TRBJ1-1; D is perhaps TRBD1 (5 bases). V lost 6 bases and J 7 bases, leaving 15 bases between the germline ends. The CDR3 has 13 amino acids. The DNA of the CDR3 is TGTGCCAGCAGCCTGGCTGGACACCTTGAAGCTTTCTTT. It specifies CASSLAGHLEAFF.

The chain joins TRBV28 to TRBJ2-2; TRBD1 aligns across 8 bases. Germline V gene data show CDR1 as MDHEN and CDR2 as SYDVKM. The ends lost 4 bases at V and 6 bases at J; junction bases unmatched: 16. This CDR3 has 18 residues. The CDR3 protein is CASSSPPGTGRFAGELFF. DNA of the CDR3: TGTGCCAGCAGTTCTCCGCCCGGGACAGGAAGGTTTGCCGGGGAGCTGTTTTTT.

The rearrangement joins TRBV6-6 to TRBJ1-5, with a weak D call TRBD1 (5 bases). This CDR3 spans 14 amino acids. V lost 6 bases to trimming and J lost 5 bases, with 14 bases between them. The germline V gene has CDR1 MNHNY and CDR2 SVGAGI (reference sequence). The CDR3 DNA is TGTGCCAGCAGCCACAGGCAGGGCCATCAGCCCCAGCATTTT. Translating it yields CASSHRQGHQPQHF.

Of note for this clone: Other DNA sequences of this sample code for an identical CDR3. The chain links TRBV19 to TRBJ2-7; 8 bases align to TRBD2. Trimming took 5 bases from V and 2 from J; bases not matched to a gene: 5. The CDR3 is 14 residues long. In germline, CDR1 is LNHDA, CDR2 SQIVND (reference sequence). In nucleotides, the CDR3 is TGTGCCAGTAGTGTTGCGGGAGGCCCCTACGAGCAGTACTTC. Translation: CASSVAGGPYEQYF.

The chain joins TRBV12-3 or TRBV12-4 to TRBJ2-1; D might be TRBD2 (6 bases). The CDR3 runs 12 residues. Trimming removed 4 bases at V and 10 bases at J, with 11 bases between. The CDR3 region is CASSSYSGEQFF. The CDR3 DNA is TGTGCCAGCAGTTCCTATAGCGGAGAGCAGTTCTTC.

The chain joins TRBV11-2 to TRBJ1-2; tentatively, D is TRBD1 (6 bases). V was shortened by 1 base and J by 8 bases, with 11 bases between the two germline ends. The CDR3 length is 13 residues. The germline V gene encodes CDR1 SGHAT and CDR2 FQNNGV. DNA of the CDR3: TGTGCCAGCAGCTTAGGACAGGCTTTAGGCTACACCTTC. It translates to CASSLGQALGYTF.

The V and J genes are TRBV9 and TRBJ1-1, with a tentative D call TRBD1 (6 bases). This CDR3 comprises 13 residues. CDR1 and CDR2 (germline): SGDLS, YYNGEE. V was cut by 4 bases and J by 7 bases, with 14 bases left in between. CDR3 DNA sequence: TGTGCCAGCAGCCCCACAGGGAGTGGTGAAGCTTTCTTT. Translating it yields CASSPTGSGEAFF. Supplemented by reference TRBV9 and TRBJ1-1, the full variable domain reads DSGVTQTPKHLITATGQRVTLRCSPRSGDLSVYWYQQSLDQGLQFLIQYYNGEERAKGNILERFSAQQFPDLHSELNLSSLELGDSALYFCASSPTGSGEAFFGQGTRLTVV.

This chain connects TRBV25-1 to TRBJ2-3, with D possibly being TRBD1 (6 bases). This CDR3 has 17 residues. Between the trimmed V and J ends, which lost 3 bases and 1 base, there was a span of 17 bases. Germline CDR1 and CDR2: MGHDK and SYGVNS. In DNA, the CDR3 is TGTGCCAGCAGTGACCCCACCGGCAGGGGAGGCACAGATACGCAGTATTTT. It encodes CASSDPTGRGGTDTQYF.

This clone was seen once. This rearrangement joins TRBV12-5 to TRBJ1-1; tentative D call: TRBD1 (5 bases). CDR3 size: 15 residues. CDR1 is LGHNT, CDR2 FRNRAP, per germline. V dropped 0 bases and J dropped 3 bases, with 11 bases sitting between them. CDR3 bases: TGTGCTAGTGGTTTGGTATTGGGGCTCGACACTGAAGCTTTCTTT. It codes for CASGLVLGLDTEAFF.